This T cell receptor beta chain was observed in a study of cytomegalovirus exposure and HLA in healthy donors. The V end lost 6 bases, the J end lost 9 bases, and 12 bases lay between the germline ends. CDR1 is MNHNY and CDR2 is SVGAGI in the germline V gene (reference sequence). The CDR3 consists of 12 residues. Study-wide points: Most subjects' HLA-A and HLA-B alleles were reportedly predicted from TCR beta sequences. An analysis that was carried out later associated fewer than 20,000 TCR beta sequences with HLA alleles at 0.05 false discovery rate.

PCR was performed using 60 Vbeta and 13 Jbeta primers. Assay used: immunoSEQ multiplex PCR; TCRdb lists only in-frame clones, some missing. The sample holds around 190,000 clones, about 81% seen once. There are a few counts of this clone. Its antigen is undetermined. This receptor was obtained from a man aged 30 to 45 in good health and CMV-seropositive. This rearrangement joins TRBV6-6 to TRBJ2-1; possible D gene TRBD2, 6 bases. The sample consisted of PBMCs. The CDR3 loop is CASSGGVGEQFF. CDR3 coding DNA: TGTGCCAGCAGCGGGGGAGTTGGTGAGCAGTTCTTC.